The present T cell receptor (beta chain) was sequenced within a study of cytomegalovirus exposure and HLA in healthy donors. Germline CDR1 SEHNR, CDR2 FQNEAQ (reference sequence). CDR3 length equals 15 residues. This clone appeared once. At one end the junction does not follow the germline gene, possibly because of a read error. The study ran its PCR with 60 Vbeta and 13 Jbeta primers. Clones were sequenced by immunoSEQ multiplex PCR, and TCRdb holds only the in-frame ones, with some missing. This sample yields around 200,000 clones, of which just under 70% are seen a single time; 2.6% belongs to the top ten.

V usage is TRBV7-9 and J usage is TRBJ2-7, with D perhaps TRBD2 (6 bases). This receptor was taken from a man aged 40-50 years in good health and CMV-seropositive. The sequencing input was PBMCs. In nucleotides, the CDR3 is TGTTCCAGCAGCTTAGGGAGGTTCCCTCGGGACGAGCAGTACTTC. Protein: CSSSLGRFPRDEQYF. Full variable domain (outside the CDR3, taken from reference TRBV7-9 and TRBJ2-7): DTGVSQNPRHKITKRGQNVTFRCDPISEHNRLYWYRQTLGQGPEFLTYFQNEAQLEKSRLLSDRFSAERPKGSFSTLEIQRTEQGDSAMYLCSSSLGRFPRDEQYFGPGTRLTVT.